This record looks at one TCR beta chain sequence and its context. The CDR3 is 14 residues long. Germline values: CDR1 MNHNS, CDR2 SASEGT. V shed 2 bases and J shed 8 bases, with 12 bases lying between them. This table comes from immunoSEQ multiplex PCR, and its TCRdb copy is limited to in-frame clones, with some not included. This sample has more than 1.2 million clones, with about 98.5% found just once. This sample is drawn from a study of shared clonotypes between healthy human individuals. The receptor was derived from a man aged 25 to 40 in good health. This sequence joins TRBV6-1 and TRBJ2-2, with TRBD1 as a possible D gene (5 bases). The sequencing sample was made of naive CD4+ T cells sorted from blood. Subset: CD45RA+ positively selected. Here the CDR3 DNA reads TGTGCCAGCAGTGAATTGACAGCCCCAGGGGAGCTGTTTTTT. Its translation: CASSELTAPGELFF.